Sequencing of this T cell receptor (beta chain) was carried out in a study of tissue T cells after allogeneic stem cell transplantation. The repertoire was sequenced with immunoSEQ multiplex PCR; TCRdb's copy has only in-frame clones and lacks some. This table has about 9,800 clones, approximately 65% appearing once. This clone was counted only a few times. Antigen specificity is unknown. Comparators were three non-transplant cancer patients without known GI disease. Germline CDR1 is LGHNA and CDR2 is YSLEER. The CDR3 sequence is 17 residues long. V was shortened by 0 bases and J by 2 bases, with 11 bases between the two germline ends. Broader study findings: Anatomically similar tissues had similar TCR repertoires within each patient. Across patients, clones rarely overlapped, yet motif clusters were shared tissue-specifically.

Specimen: tissue from the stomach, collected at autopsy. This receptor was obtained from a male donor older than 55 with lung cancer. The chain uses TRBV4-3 and TRBJ2-6; tentatively, D is TRBD1 (6 bases). The CDR3 region has the DNA TGCGCCAGCAGCCAAGACCTCCAGGGGACTGGGGCCAACGTCCTGACTTTC. It encodes CASSQDLQGTGANVLTF.